These T cell receptor beta chains were read from a single sample in a study of identifying expanded T cells in peripheral blood. Profiled with immunoSEQ multiplex PCR; TCRdb holds only in-frame clones, not every one. The sample yields under 150,000 clones, 75% to 90% seen once. The sequenced material came from blood. These receptors all stem from a person aged 18 to 75 in good health. CDR3s include the opening cysteine and the closing phenylalanine or tryptophan.

len | j_gene | v_gene | CDR3aa
14 | TRBJ1-2 | TRBV5-5 | CASSLVGGGDGYTF
14 | TRBJ2-3 | TRBV9 | CASSPRANTDTQYF
13 | TRBJ1-1 | TRBV29-1 | CSVTGGQGTEAFF
13 | TRBJ2-4 | TRBV4-2 | CASSQDLRDLRIF
15 | TRBJ2-1 | TRBV10-3 | CAIRPSGTTYNEQFF
13 | TRBJ1-1 | TRBV27 | CASSFPGVDEAFF
15 | TRBJ1-3 | TRBV27 | CATAYTGAQGNTIYF
14 | TRBJ2-7 | TRBV5-1 | CASSSRGSEYEQYF
15 | TRBJ2-1 | TRBV6-5 | CASSYKLAGYNEQFF
15 | TRBJ1-5 | TRBV5-5 | CASSSLTGGNQPQHF
14 | TRBJ1-2 | TRBV5-6 | CASILTGTLIGYTF
15 | TRBJ1-5 | TRBV7-2 | CASSLGGGRDQPQHF
12 | TRBJ2-5 | TRBV28 | CASSPPPGAQYF
14 | TRBJ2-3 | TRBV6-6 | CASRFTGGADTQYF
14 | TRBJ2-7 | TRBV10-2 | CASMPGQGSNEQYF
15 | TRBJ1-3 | TRBV28 | CASIEGANSGNTIYF
15 | TRBJ2-7 | TRBV4-1 | CASSRAGESSYEQYF
14 | TRBJ2-3 | TRBV7-3 | CASSLRAGEDTQYF
15 | TRBJ2-3 | TRBV19 | CASSISGGATDTQYF
13 | TRBJ2-3 | TRBV5-6 | CASSLQGADTQYF
15 | TRBJ2-1 | TRBV19 | CASRGSASSYNEQFF
16 | TRBJ1-6 | TRBV4-3 | CASSQEIGSYNSPLHF
15 | TRBJ1-3 | TRBV18 | CASSPRGDSGNTIYF
11 | TRBJ1-2 | TRBV14 | CASSQALGYTF
14 | TRBJ2-7 | TRBV14 | CASSQVRSSYEQYF